Following are 14 T cell receptor beta chains from one sample sequenced in a study of spatial heterogeneity in lung cancer. As to time point: sample taken at primary tumor resection. Each CDR3 protein is one row after TCRdb ran MiXCR on the 5' RACE reads. The sample includes about 15,000 distinct CDR3 sequences, about 3.9% seen only once; the top ten take 9.5% to 10%. Sequenced material: normal lung tissue next to the tumor, taken at surgery. These receptor sequences come from a male donor with early-stage non-small cell lung cancer.

This clonotype appeared many times. This beta chain turned up in a library designed for alpha chains; as an off-target read, its abundance says little. J is TRBJ2-1 and V is TRBV4-1; D is ambiguous. CDR3 length: 13 amino acids. V lost 4 bases and J 8 bases, leaving 12 bases between the germline ends. Germline-derived CDR1 and CDR2 are MGHRA and YSYEKL. The CDR3 protein is CASSRPSRDEQFF. CDR3 DNA sequence: TGCGCCAGCAGCCGTCCGAGCCGAGATGAGCAGTTCTTC.

In this sample, this clonotype turned up many times. The library was built for alpha chains, so this beta chain is an off-target read and its size means little. The genes are TRBV9 and TRBJ2-3, with a possible D match to TRBD2 (5 bases). CDR1 is SGDLS, CDR2 YYNGEE, per germline. V was shortened by 0 bases and J by 7 bases, with 18 bases between the two germline ends. This CDR3 contains 16 residues. CDR3 sequence: CASSVGETLHINTQYF. The CDR3 DNA is TGTGCCAGCAGCGTAGGGGAGACCCTTCACATAAATACGCAGTATTTT.

This clonotype was observed many times. This beta chain represents an off-target read in a library built for alpha chains; its size is of limited meaning. The chain combines TRBV7-9 with TRBJ1-2, with 8 bases lining up with TRBD1. Germline V gene data show CDR1 as SEHNR and CDR2 as FQNEAQ (reference sequence). Unmatched junction bases numbered 6, after V lost 4 bases and J lost 2 bases. The CDR3 totals 15 residues. The CDR3 sequence is CASSSGTGDNYGYTF. CDR3 bases: TGTGCCAGCAGCTCCGGGACAGGCGACAACTATGGCTACACCTTC.

This clonotype was seen repeatedly, ten times or more. The library was prepared for alpha chains; this beta chain is a stray read, so its frequency means little. The V gene is TRBV6-5, the J gene TRBJ2-7; 8 bases line up with TRBD1. The V gene's germline CDR1 is MNHEY and CDR2 SVGAGI. The CDR3 runs 15 residues. V lost 0 bases, J lost 6 bases, and 7 bases stayed unmatched. CDR3 sequence (DNA): TGTGCCAGCAGTTACTCTGGGACAGGAGAACGCGAGCAGTACTTC. Its translation: CASSYSGTGEREQYF.

This clonotype has a count of ten or more. For a library built for alpha chains, this beta chain is a stray read; little rests on its size. The rearrangement joins TRBV11-3 to TRBJ2-7; 8 bases are shared with TRBD2. Germline assignment: CDR1 SGHNT and CDR2 YENEEA. Germline trimming cut 6 bases from V and 6 bases from J; bases unmatched to any gene: 10. This CDR3 contains 14 residues. CDR3 region: CASRPGLGFGEQYF. The CDR3 DNA reads TGTGCCAGCAGACCGGGACTAGGGTTTGGCGAGCAGTACTTC.

This clonotype was recorded at least ten times. The library was prepared for alpha chains; this beta chain is a stray read, so its frequency means little. The genes are TRBV7-2 and TRBJ2-3; D possibly corresponds to TRBD2 (6 bases). Trimming cost V 1 base and J 1 base, with 12 bases left between them. The CDR3 spans 16 residues. Germline values: CDR1 SGHTA, CDR2 FQGNSA. CDR3 sequence (DNA): TGTGCCAGCAGCTTAGTCTTGGAGCGGGGCACAGATACGCAGTATTTT. This codes for CASSLVLERGTDTQYF. The full variable domain, completed using reference TRBV7-2 and TRBJ2-3, is GAGVSQSPSNKVTEKGKDVELRCDPISGHTALYWYRQSLGQGLEFLIYFQGNSAPDKSGLPSDRFSAERTGGSVSTLTIQRTQQEDSAVYLCASSLVLERGTDTQYFGPGTRLTVL.

This clonotype was seen repeatedly, ten times or more. For a library built for alpha chains, this beta chain is a stray read; little rests on its size. The chain's CDR3 is CSVRLAENTGELFF. CDR3 DNA: TGCAGCGTGCGACTAGCGGAGAACACCGGGGAGCTGTTTTTT. V and J are TRBV29-1 and TRBJ2-2; 9 nucleotides line up with TRBD2. Germline V CDR1 and CDR2: SQVTM, ANQGSEA. The V and J ends lost 6 bases and 1 base, in that order; junction bases with no gene match: 3. The length of the CDR3 is 14 residues.

This clonotype was seen at least ten times. Since it is a stray read in a library aimed at alpha chains, this beta chain has a size that is not meaningful. CDR3 nucleotide sequence: TGTGCCAGTAGTATCTCAGGCGGCTCTAATGAAAAACTGTTTTTT. Translating gives CASSISGGSNEKLFF. The chain uses TRBV19 and TRBJ1-4; D not resolved. This CDR3 region has 15 residues. Between the trimmed V and J ends, which lost 3 bases and 3 bases, there was a span of 11 bases. Germline-derived CDR1 and CDR2 are LNHDA and SQIVND (reference sequence).

In its sample, this clonotype was seen many times. Since the library was made to target alpha chains, this beta chain is a stray read and its abundance is not meaningful. V and J are TRBV12-3 or TRBV12-4 and TRBJ2-7, with 7 bases aligning to TRBD2. CDR3 length equals 14 residues. With V trimmed by 3 bases and J by 6 bases, 8 bases remained unmatched. As DNA, the CDR3 is TGTGCCAGCAGTTTCAGGCGGGAGAGGAGCGAGCAGTACTTC. Amino acids: CASSFRRERSEQYF.

This clonotype was observed at least ten times. The size of this beta chain means little, since it is a stray read in a library made for alpha chains. The chain has TRBV3-1 and TRBJ2-7; D call uncertain. CDR1 is LGHDT, CDR2 YNNKEL, per germline (reference sequence). This CDR3 is 13 amino acids long. The V end was cut by 2 bases, the J end by 12 bases, with 17 bases between. Here the CDR3 reads CASSQTPSVPPYF. The CDR3 region has the DNA TGTGCCAGCAGCCAAACCCCGAGCGTACCCCCGTACTTC.

This clonotype is classed as medium-sized. The library was built for alpha chains, so this beta chain is an off-target read and its size means little. CDR3 region: CSVVGGRKTGTSGRTDTQYF. The CDR3 coding sequence is TGCAGCGTTGTTGGAGGACGTAAAACCGGGACTAGCGGGAGAACAGATACGCAGTATTTT. The chain is built from TRBV29-1 and TRBJ2-3; TRBD2 aligns across 14 bases. The CDR3 is 20 residues long. J gave up 3 bases and V 4 bases, and 18 bases lay outside the gene matches. The germline V gene encodes CDR1 SQVTM and CDR2 ANQGSEA.

This clonotype appeared many times. The library was prepared for alpha chains; this beta chain is a stray read, so its frequency means little. J is TRBJ2-7 and V is TRBV27, with D perhaps TRBD1 or TRBD2 (5 bases each). The V end was cut by 4 bases, the J end by 2 bases, with 15 bases between. The CDR3 runs to 15 residues. CDR1 and CDR2 (germline): MNHEY, SMNVEV (reference sequence). CDR3 loop: CASSSAGTGTYEQYF. Written as DNA, the CDR3 is TGTGCCAGCAGTTCCGCCGGGACGGGAACCTACGAGCAGTACTTC.

This clonotype was detected ten times or more. This beta chain is an off-target read within a library intended for alpha chains, so its frequency means little. This rearrangement joins TRBV5-6 to TRBJ1-5; 9 nucleotides agree with TRBD1. Germline trimming cut 2 bases from V and 4 bases from J; bases unmatched to any gene: 4. The CDR3 contains 15 residues. Germline lookup yields CDR1 SGHDT and CDR2 YYEEEE. The CDR3 is CASSLTGGWNQPQHF. The CDR3 DNA follows: TGTGCCAGCAGCTTAACAGGGGGCTGGAATCAGCCCCAGCATTTT.

This clonotype is medium-sized in the sample. This beta chain turned up in a library designed for alpha chains; as an off-target read, its abundance says little. This CDR3 reads CSAEPHGTGNQPQHF. CDR3 nucleotides: TGCAGTGCTGAGCCCCACGGGACAGGTAATCAGCCCCAGCATTTT. The rearrangement uses TRBV20-1 and TRBJ1-5, with TRBD1 identical over 8 bases. The CDR3 is 15 amino acids. The trim removed 5 bases at V and 4 bases at J, leaving 10 bases unmatched. From germline, CDR1 is DFQATT and CDR2 SNEGSKA (reference sequence).